This T cell receptor beta chain was sequenced during a study of blood T cell repertoires in COVID-19. TCRdb keeps only in-frame clones here, not all; method: immunoSEQ multiplex PCR. The sample has 270,000 or so clones; approximately 90% are singletons. From germline, CDR1 is SGHVS and CDR2 FQNEAQ. The CDR3 consists of 14 residues. Deletions cut 5 bases from V and 0 bases from J, with 11 bases between. Sample: PBMCs or T cells enriched from blood (not recorded which). The chain carries TRBV7-8 and TRBJ2-7; the D gene is possibly TRBD1 (5 bases). This sequence originates from a woman in her twenties or thirties with acute COVID-19. The CDR3 bases are TGTGCCAGCAGCATCCTGACAGTCTCCTACGAGCAGTACTTC. Translated: CASSILTVSYEQYF. Using reference TRBV7-8 and TRBJ2-7 for the parts outside the CDR3, the full variable domain is GAGVSQSPRYKVAKRGQDVALRCDPISGHVSLFWYQQALGQGPEFLTYFQNEAQLDKSGLPSDRFFAERPEGSVSTLKIQRTQQEDSAVYLCASSILTVSYEQYFGPGTRLTVT.